This TCR beta chain emerged from a study of OX40 agonist ivuxolimab in advanced cancers. Describing the broader study: Ivuxolimab was an agonistic, fully human IgG2 monoclonal antibody directed against OX40 (CD134), a costimulatory receptor. The paper reports the monotherapy dose-escalation portion (N of about 50 patients) of the phase I ivuxolimab trial. Prior anti-PD-1, anti-PD-L1 or anti-CTLA-4 therapy was permitted, and checkpoint inhibitors had been received by about 37% of dose-escalation patients. Of the roughly 50 dose-escalation patients, hepatocellular carcinoma was present in about 20, melanoma in approximately 15, renal cell carcinoma in 9 and head and neck cancer in 9. Peripheral TCRbeta sequencing was intended to test whether TCR sequence diversity was altered and clonal T-cell expansion was caused by ivuxolimab. Partial responses occurred in three dose-escalation patients, of whom one had hepatocellular carcinoma and two had cutaneous melanoma. The dose-escalation cohort was 80% to 90% male with a mean age of 60 years, ranging from about 20 to 85. Intravenous ivuxolimab was administered to patients every 2 weeks at six dose levels: 0.01, 0.1, 0.3, 1.5, 3 and 10 mg/kg.

Genomic DNA was isolated from the sorted cells so that the TCRbeta CDR3 region could be sequenced. The immunoSEQ Assay was used for sequencing of TCRbeta CDR3 regions. TCRdb provides this immuneACCESS table in a form limited to in-frame rearrangements. Some clones are lacking; in checked studies, under half of them reflect an unresolved V gene, and why the rest are absent is not known. Present in this sample are roughly 56,000 clones, 86% of which were seen just once. The top ten clonotypes cover over 0.7% of the sample. As for this clone: The target of this receptor is not known. Base qualities are not provided; no much larger clone lies one nucleotide away.

From the cysteine up to the phenylalanine, the CDR3 has a length of 13 residues. The read is trimmed to its CDR3 DNA, 39 bases read in frame from base 1. Relative to germline, V is missing 4 bases and J is missing 6 bases, with 2 bases of the junction outside any gene match. Based on the germline V gene (reference sequence), the CDR1 and CDR2 sequences are MNHEY and SMNVEV. Overall results and qualifications from the work: After ivuxolimab, expanded clones were on average more numerous among CD8+ T cells than among CD4+ T cells. Clonal expansion of both CD4+ and CD8+ blood T cells was observed from baseline to week 6 at doses 0.1 to 3.0 mg/kg. Antigen specificity was not determined for the clonally expanded peripheral T cells. In the 0.1-3.0 mg/kg groups, partial responders had among the lowest normalized peripheral clonal expansion, particularly in CD8+ T cells. Low levels of normalized T-cell clonal expansion were also seen in some nonresponding patients.

Patients with a history of autoimmune disease or receiving systemic immunosuppression were excluded from the trial. In every dose cohort, peripheral blood was drawn for TCR sequencing at baseline, cycle 4 day 1, and cycle 7 day 1. Samples were obtained from an open-label, multicenter, first-in-human phase I dose-escalation trial of ivuxolimab. Adults with locally advanced or metastatic melanoma, renal cell, hepatocellular, or head and neck squamous cell carcinoma were enrolled in the trial. Before TCR sequencing, CD4+ T cells and CD8+ T cells were sorted from peripheral blood as separate populations.

The source material was CD4+ or CD8+ T cells sorted from blood, sampled in a trial of the OX40 agonist ivuxolimab. The sequence is built from TRBV27 and TRBJ2-5; TRBD1 aligns with 10 central bases. The clonotype originates from an adult with an advanced solid tumor such as melanoma, head and neck, liver or kidney cancer. The DNA sequence is TGTGCCAGCAGTTGGGACAGGGGCCAGACCCAGTACTTC. It specifies CASSWDRGQTQYF.